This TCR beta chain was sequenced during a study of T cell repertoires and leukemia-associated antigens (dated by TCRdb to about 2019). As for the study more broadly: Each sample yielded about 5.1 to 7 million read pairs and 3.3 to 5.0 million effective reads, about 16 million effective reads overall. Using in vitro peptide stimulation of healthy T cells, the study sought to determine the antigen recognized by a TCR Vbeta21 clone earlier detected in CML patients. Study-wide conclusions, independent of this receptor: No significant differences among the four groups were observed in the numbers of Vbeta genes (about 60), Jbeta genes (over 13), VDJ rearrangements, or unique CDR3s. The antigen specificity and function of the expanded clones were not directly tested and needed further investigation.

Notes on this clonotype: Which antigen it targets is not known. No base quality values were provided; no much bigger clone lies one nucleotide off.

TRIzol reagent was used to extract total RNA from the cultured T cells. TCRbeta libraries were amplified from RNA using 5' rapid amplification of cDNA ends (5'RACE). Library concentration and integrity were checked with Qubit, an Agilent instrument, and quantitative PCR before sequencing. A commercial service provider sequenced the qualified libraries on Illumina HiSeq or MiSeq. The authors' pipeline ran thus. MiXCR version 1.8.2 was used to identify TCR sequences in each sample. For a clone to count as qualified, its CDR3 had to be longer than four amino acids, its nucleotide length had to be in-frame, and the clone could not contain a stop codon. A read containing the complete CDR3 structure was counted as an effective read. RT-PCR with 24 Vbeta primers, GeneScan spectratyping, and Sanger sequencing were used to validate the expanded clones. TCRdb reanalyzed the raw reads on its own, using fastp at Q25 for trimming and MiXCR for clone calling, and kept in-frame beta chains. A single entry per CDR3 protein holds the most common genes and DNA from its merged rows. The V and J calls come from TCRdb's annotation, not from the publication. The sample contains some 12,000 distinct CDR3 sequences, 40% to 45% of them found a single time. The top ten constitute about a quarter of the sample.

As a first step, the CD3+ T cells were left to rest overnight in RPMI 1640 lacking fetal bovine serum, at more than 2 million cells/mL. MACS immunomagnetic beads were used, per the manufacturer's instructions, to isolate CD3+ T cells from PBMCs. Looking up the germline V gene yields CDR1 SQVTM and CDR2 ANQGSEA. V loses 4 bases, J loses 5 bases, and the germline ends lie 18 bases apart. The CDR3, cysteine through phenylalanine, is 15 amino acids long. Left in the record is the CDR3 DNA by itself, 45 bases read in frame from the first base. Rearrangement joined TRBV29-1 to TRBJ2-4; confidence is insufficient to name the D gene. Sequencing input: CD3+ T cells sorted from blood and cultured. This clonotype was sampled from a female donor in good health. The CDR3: CSVGDPKIVENIQYF. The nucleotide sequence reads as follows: TGCAGCGTTGGAGATCCTAAAATAGTCGAAAACATTCAGTACTTC.